This T cell receptor (beta chain) was sequenced in a study of cytomegalovirus exposure and HLA in healthy donors. Study-level results: Published work reported that the classifier diagnosed cytomegalovirus status with high specificity and sensitivity.

Comment on this clone: No antigen is known for it.

The study ran its PCR with 60 Vbeta and 13 Jbeta primers. This table comes from immunoSEQ multiplex PCR, and its TCRdb copy is limited to in-frame clones, with some not included. The data hold approximately 210,000 clones, with approximately 86% observed a single time. The V end lost 6 bases, the J end lost 5 bases, and 12 bases lay between the germline ends. The CDR3 is 13 amino acids. Per the germline V gene, CDR1 is MNHEY and CDR2 is SMNVEV (reference sequence). The V call is TRBV27, the J call TRBJ2-3; possibly TRBD2 for D (7 bases). This receptor was obtained from a woman in her late teens or twenties in good health and CMV-seronegative. The sequenced sample consisted of PBMCs. CDR3 sequence: CASRGGGRDTQYF. CDR3 DNA: TGTGCCAGCAGAGGGGGGGGCCGAGATACGCAGTATTTT.